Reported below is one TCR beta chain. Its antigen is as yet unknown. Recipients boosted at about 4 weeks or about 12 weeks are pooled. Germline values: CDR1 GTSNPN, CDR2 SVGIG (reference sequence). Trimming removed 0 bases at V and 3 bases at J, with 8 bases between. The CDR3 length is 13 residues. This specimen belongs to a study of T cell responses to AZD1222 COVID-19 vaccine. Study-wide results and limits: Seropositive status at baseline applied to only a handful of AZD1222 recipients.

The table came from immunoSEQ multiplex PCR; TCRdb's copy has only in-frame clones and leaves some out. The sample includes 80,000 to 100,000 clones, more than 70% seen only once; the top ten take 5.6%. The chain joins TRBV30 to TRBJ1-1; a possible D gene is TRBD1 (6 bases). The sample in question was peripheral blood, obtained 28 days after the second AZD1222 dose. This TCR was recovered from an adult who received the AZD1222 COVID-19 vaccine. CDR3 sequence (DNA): TGTGCCTGGAGTGTGGAGGGGGACACTGAAGCTTTCTTT. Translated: CAWSVEGDTEAFF.